These 8 T cell receptor beta chains originate from one sample sequenced in a study of CD8 T cells in ankylosing spondylitis. TCRdb re-derived calls from the 5' RACE reads in MiXCR, one entry per CDR3 protein. The sample has approximately 150,000 distinct CDR3 sequences, roughly 44% seen once. The sequencing input was synovial fluid, either unsorted or a sorted T cell fraction (not recorded which). Receptor source: a male donor with ankylosing spondylitis.

The J gene is TRBJ1-5, the V gene TRBV18; maybe TRBD1 (6 bases). The V gene's germline CDR1 is KGHSH and CDR2 LQKENI. V was pared by 3 bases and J by 7 bases, with 10 bases between. The CDR3 consists of 13 residues. As DNA, the CDR3 is TGTGCCAGCTCACCTACTGGACAGCAGCCCCAGCATTTT. Residues: CASSPTGQQPQHF.

This clonotype was observed a few times. The gene calls are TRBV3-1 and TRBJ2-5, with D possibly matching TRBD2 (6 bases). The CDR3 is 16 residues long. Per the germline V gene, CDR1 is LGHDT and CDR2 is YNNKEL (reference sequence). V lost 1 base to trimming and J lost 2 bases, with 14 bases between them. CDR3 in amino acids: CASSQVKAGVQETQYF. The CDR3 DNA reads as TGTGCCAGCAGCCAAGTAAAAGCGGGTGTACAAGAGACCCAGTACTTC.

This chain connects TRBV4-1 to TRBJ2-7; TRBD2 might be the D (7 bases). The CDR3 has 16 residues. V lost 1 base and J 4 bases, leaving 17 bases between the germline ends. The germline V gene has CDR1 MGHRA and CDR2 YSYEKL. The chain's CDR3 is CASSQVLGGLPYEQYF. The CDR3 DNA sequence: TGCGCCAGCAGCCAAGTGCTGGGGGGGCTCCCATACGAGCAGTACTTC.

The chain links TRBV25-1 to TRBJ2-7, with D possibly matching TRBD2 (6 bases). V lost 2 bases to trimming and J lost 2 bases, with 16 bases between them. The germline CDR1 and CDR2 sequences are MGHDK and SYGVNS. This CDR3 contains 16 residues. The CDR3 loop reads CASSEISGTGAYEQYF. The CDR3 nucleotides are TGTGCCAGCAGTGAAATTTCCGGGACGGGGGCCTACGAGCAGTACTTC.

This chain links TRBV3-1 with TRBJ2-7; 10 bases fit TRBD1. The CDR3 has 17 residues. In germline, CDR1 is LGHDT, CDR2 YNNKEL (reference sequence). V lost 0 bases, J lost 4 bases, and 9 bases stayed unmatched. In nucleotides, the CDR3 is TGTGCCAGCAGCCAAGATATGACCGACAGGGGGCTTTACGAGCAGTACTTC. It is translated as CASSQDMTDRGLYEQYF.

This clonotype was seen a few times. This chain uses TRBV12-3 or TRBV12-4 with TRBJ2-5; D is perhaps TRBD1 or TRBD2 (5 bases each). Trimming removed 4 bases at V and 4 bases at J, with 19 bases between. This CDR3 contains 16 residues. The CDR3, as DNA: TGTGCCAGCAGTTCCGTAGGGTTTGGGGACGGAGAGACCCAGTACTTC. Encoded protein: CASSSVGFGDGETQYF.

The V call is TRBV6-2 or TRBV6-3, the J call TRBJ2-1; 10 positions match TRBD2. This CDR3 is 17 amino acids long. V dropped 4 bases and J dropped 0; count of bases not matched to a gene: 6. Germline V gene lookup returns CDR1 MNHEY and CDR2 SVGEGT. This CDR3 reads CASSFDLAGVSYNEQFF. The CDR3 bases are TGTGCCAGCAGTTTCGATCTAGCGGGAGTCTCCTACAATGAGCAGTTCTTC.

Concerning this clonotype itself: At one of its ends the junction is not consistent with the germline gene, which may arise from a read error. The chain joins TRBV7-7 to TRBJ2-5; D is unresolved. The germline V gene has CDR1 SSHAT and CDR2 FNYEAQ (reference sequence). The CDR3 contains 15 residues. In DNA, the CDR3 is TGTGCTAGCAGCTTATCTGTGGCAGTCCAAGAGACCCAGTACTTC. Translated: CASSLSVAVQETQYF.